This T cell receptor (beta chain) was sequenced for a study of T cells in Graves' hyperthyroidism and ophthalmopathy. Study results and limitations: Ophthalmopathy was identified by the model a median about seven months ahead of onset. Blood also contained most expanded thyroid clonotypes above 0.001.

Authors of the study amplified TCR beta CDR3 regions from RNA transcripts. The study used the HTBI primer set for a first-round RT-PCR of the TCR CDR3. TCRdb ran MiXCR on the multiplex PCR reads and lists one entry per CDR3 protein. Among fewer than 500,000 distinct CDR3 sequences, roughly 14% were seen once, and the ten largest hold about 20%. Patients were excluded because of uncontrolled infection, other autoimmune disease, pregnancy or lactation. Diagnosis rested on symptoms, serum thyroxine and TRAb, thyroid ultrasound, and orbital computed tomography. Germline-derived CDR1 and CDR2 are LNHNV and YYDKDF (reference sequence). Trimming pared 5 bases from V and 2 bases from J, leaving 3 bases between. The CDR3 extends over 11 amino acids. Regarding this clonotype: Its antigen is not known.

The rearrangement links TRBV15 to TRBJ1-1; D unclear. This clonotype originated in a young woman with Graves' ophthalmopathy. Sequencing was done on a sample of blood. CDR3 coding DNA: TGTGCCACCAGCGGAAACACTGAAGCTTTCTTT. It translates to CATSGNTEAFF.